This is a list of T cell receptor beta chains from one sample in a study of blood T cell repertoires in COVID-19. TCRdb's copy holds only in-frame clones and misses some; the assay was immunoSEQ multiplex PCR. The sample contains under 150,000 clones, roughly 69% of which appear only once. Material for sequencing was peripheral blood. The receptors were sampled from a woman aged 70-85 years with acute or convalescent COVID-19. The CDR3 runs from the conserved cysteine through the conserved F or W. Each record gives: V gene, J gene, clone size, D gene, CDR3 DNA, CDR3 protein. A D gene is named only where the DNA matches it firmly. Not all rows give a size; the values are once, few, many and, for expanded clones, a class.

V gene: TRBV4-1
J gene: TRBJ2-1
clone size: -
D gene: TRBD1
CDR3 DNA: TGCGCCAGCAGCCAGAGCCAACAGGGGGCTTCGGACAATGAGCAGTTCTTC
CDR3 protein: CASSQSQQGASDNEQFF

V gene: TRBV6-5
J gene: TRBJ1-5
clone size: -
D gene: -
CDR3 DNA: TGTGCCAGCAGTAGGGAGGGTCATCAGCCCCAGCATTTT
CDR3 protein: CASSREGHQPQHF

V gene: TRBV15
J gene: TRBJ2-1
clone size: few
D gene: -
CDR3 DNA: TGTGCCACCAGCATCCCTACAACGGGATTATACAATGAGCAGTTCTTC
CDR3 protein: CATSIPTTGLYNEQFF

V gene: TRBV10-3
J gene: TRBJ2-2
clone size: -
D gene: -
CDR3 DNA: TGTGCCATCCGGTCCTCGAGGTTAGGTACCGGGGAGCTGTTTTTT
CDR3 protein: CAIRSSRLGTGELFF

V gene: TRBV28
J gene: TRBJ1-5
clone size: -
D gene: -
CDR3 DNA: TGTGCCAGCAGGCAGGGTTACAATCAGCCCCAGCATTTT
CDR3 protein: CASRQGYNQPQHF

V gene: TRBV6-6
J gene: TRBJ2-7
clone size: -
D gene: TRBD1
CDR3 DNA: TGTGCCAGCAATTATCCGGGACAGGGTTCCGAGCAGTACTTC
CDR3 protein: CASNYPGQGSEQYF

V gene: TRBV14
J gene: TRBJ2-7
clone size: -
D gene: -
CDR3 DNA: TGTGCCAGCAGCCAAGGGGACAAATCCTACGAGCAGTACTTC
CDR3 protein: CASSQGDKSYEQYF

V gene: TRBV10-3
J gene: TRBJ2-2
clone size: few
D gene: TRBD1
CDR3 DNA: TGTGCCACAGGGACAGGGGCGAACACCGGGGAGCTGTTTTTT
CDR3 protein: CATGTGANTGELFF

V gene: TRBV10-1
J gene: TRBJ1-3
clone size: -
D gene: -
CDR3 DNA: TGCGCCAGCAGTGATCGGGCAGGGTCTGGAAACACCATATATTTT
CDR3 protein: CASSDRAGSGNTIYF

V gene: TRBV5-1
J gene: TRBJ1-3
clone size: few
D gene: TRBD1
CDR3 DNA: TGCGCCAGCAGCTTGAGCGACAGGGGGTTTGGAAACACCATATATTTT
CDR3 protein: CASSLSDRGFGNTIYF

V gene: TRBV10-3
J gene: TRBJ1-6
clone size: -
D gene: -
CDR3 DNA: TGTGCCATATCGACAGACTCAGGAAGATCACCCCTCCACTTT
CDR3 protein: CAISTDSGRSPLHF

V gene: TRBV7-2
J gene: TRBJ1-2
clone size: few
D gene: -
CDR3 DNA: TGTGCCAGCAGCTTAGGGACGGGAAACCTAAACTATGGCTACACCTTC
CDR3 protein: CASSLGTGNLNYGYTF